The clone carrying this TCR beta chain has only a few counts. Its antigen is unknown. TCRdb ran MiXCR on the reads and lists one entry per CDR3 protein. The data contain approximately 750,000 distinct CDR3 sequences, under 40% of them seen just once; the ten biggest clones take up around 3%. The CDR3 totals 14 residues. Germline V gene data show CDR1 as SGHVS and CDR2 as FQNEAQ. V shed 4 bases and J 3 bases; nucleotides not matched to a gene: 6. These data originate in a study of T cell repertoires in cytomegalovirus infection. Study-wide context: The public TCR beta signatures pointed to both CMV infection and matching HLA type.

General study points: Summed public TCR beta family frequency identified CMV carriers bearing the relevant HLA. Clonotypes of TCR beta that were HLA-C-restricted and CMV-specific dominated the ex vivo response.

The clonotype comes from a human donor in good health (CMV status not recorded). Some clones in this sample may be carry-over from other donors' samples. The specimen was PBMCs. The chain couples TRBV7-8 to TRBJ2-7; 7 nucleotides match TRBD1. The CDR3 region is CASSYGTEGYEQYF. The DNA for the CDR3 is TGTGCCAGCAGCTATGGGACAGAAGGCTACGAGCAGTACTTC. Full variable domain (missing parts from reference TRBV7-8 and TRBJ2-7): GAGVSQSPRYKVAKRGQDVALRCDPISGHVSLFWYQQALGQGPEFLTYFQNEAQLDKSGLPSDRFFAERPEGSVSTLKIQRTQQEDSAVYLCASSYGTEGYEQYFGPGTRLTVT.